This paragraph covers one TCR beta chain sequence. The antigen is not known. Trimming took off 5 bases at V and 0 bases at J, with 11 bases between the two ends. This CDR3 contains 15 residues. Germline assignment: CDR1 MNHEY and CDR2 SVGAGI. The data originate from a study of T cell responses to AZD1222 COVID-19 vaccine. Study observations and caveats: Nearly half of spike-specific TCRs reportedly go after variant regions that carry no mutations.

Only in-frame clones appear in the TCRdb table, and some are missing; sequencing was by immunoSEQ multiplex PCR. The repertoire consists of approximately 70,000 clones, with 75% to 85% occurring once and the leading ten covering around 5%. This clonotype was obtained from an adult in good health. The chain is built from TRBV6-5 and TRBJ2-1; a weak D match, TRBD1 (6 bases). Sample: peripheral blood, taken on day 0 of AZD1222 vaccination. Here the CDR3 DNA reads TGTGCCAGCAGTCGAACAGGGAGCTCCTACAATGAGCAGTTCTTC. Its translation is CASSRTGSSYNEQFF.